The following is a T cell receptor beta chain sequence with its context. The assay was immunoSEQ multiplex PCR, and TCRdb's table has in-frame clones only and misses some. The data show approximately 190,000 clones, with just over 90% seen just once and nearly 1% held by the top ten. These data originate in a study of T cell responses to AZD1222 COVID-19 vaccine. V shed 6 bases and J shed 1 base, with 13 bases lying between them. In germline, CDR1 is SQVTM, CDR2 ANQGSEA. The CDR3 consists of 13 residues. This clonotype originated in an adult in good health. The specimen was peripheral blood, collected on day 0 of AZD1222 vaccination. The chain is built from TRBV29-1 and TRBJ2-7; unclear D gene. This CDR3 reads CSVERTDSYEQYF. The CDR3, as DNA: TGCAGCGTCGAGAGGACGGATTCCTACGAGCAGTACTTC.